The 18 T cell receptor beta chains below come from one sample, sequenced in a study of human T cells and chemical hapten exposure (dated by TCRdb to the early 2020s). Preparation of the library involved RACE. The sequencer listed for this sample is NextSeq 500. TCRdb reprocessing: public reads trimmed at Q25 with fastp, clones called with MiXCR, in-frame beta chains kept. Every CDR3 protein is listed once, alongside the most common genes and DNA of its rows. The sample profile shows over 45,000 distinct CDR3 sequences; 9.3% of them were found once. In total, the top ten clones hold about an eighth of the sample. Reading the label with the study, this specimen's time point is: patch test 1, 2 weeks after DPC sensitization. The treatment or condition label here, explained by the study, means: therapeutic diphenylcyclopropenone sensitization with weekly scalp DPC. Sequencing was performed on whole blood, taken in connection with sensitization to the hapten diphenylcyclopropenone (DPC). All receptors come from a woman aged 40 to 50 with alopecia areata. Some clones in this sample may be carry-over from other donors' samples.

The CDR3, as DNA: TGTGCCAGCAGCTTGGTAGGACAAGACTATGGCTACACCTTC. Translation gives CASSLVGQDYGYTF. The V call is TRBV5-6, the J call TRBJ1-2, with D possibly matching TRBD1 (5 bases). The V gene lost 0 bases and the J gene lost 3 bases, with 9 bases spanning the gap. The CDR3 has 14 amino acids. Germline-derived CDR1 and CDR2 are SGHDT and YYEEEE.

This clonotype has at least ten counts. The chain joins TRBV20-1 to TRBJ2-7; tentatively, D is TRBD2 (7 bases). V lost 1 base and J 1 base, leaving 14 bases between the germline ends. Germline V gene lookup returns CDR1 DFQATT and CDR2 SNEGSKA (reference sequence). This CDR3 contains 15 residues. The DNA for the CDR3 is TGCAGTGCTAGAGCGCCGCGGGGGCTATCCTACGAGCAGTACTTC. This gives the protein CSARAPRGLSYEQYF.

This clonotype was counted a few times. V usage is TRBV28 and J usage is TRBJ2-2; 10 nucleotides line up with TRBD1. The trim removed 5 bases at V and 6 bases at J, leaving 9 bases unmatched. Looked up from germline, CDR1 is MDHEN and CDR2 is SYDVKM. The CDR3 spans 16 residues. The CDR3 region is CASSPLGQGRSGELFF. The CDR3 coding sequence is TGTGCCAGCAGTCCCTTGGGACAGGGGAGGTCCGGGGAGCTGTTTTTT.

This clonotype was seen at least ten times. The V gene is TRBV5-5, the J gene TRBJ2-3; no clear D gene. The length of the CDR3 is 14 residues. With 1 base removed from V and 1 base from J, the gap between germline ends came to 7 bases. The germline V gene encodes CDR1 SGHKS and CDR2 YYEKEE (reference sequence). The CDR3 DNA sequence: TGTGCCAGCAGCTTGCGTGCGGGCACAGATACGCAGTATTTT. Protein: CASSLRAGTDTQYF.

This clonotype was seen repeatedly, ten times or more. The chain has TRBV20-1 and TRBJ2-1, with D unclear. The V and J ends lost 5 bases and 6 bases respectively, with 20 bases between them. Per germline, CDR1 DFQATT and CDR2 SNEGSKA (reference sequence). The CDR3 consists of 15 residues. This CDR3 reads CSALGLVEPSNEQFF. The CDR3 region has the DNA TGCAGTGCTCTAGGCCTCGTGGAGCCCAGCAATGAGCAGTTCTTC.

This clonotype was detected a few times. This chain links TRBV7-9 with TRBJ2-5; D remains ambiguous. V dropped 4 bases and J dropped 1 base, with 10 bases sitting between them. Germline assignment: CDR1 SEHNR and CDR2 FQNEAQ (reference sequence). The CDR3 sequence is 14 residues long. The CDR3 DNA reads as TGTGCCAGCAGCTCCCGGCTCTCCCAAGAGACCCAGTACTTC. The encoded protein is CASSSRLSQETQYF.

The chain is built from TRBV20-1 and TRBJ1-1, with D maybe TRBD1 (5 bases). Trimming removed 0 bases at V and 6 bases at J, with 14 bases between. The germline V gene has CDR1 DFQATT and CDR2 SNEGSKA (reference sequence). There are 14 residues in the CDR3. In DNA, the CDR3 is TGCAGTGCTAGAGATGGGGCAATTCGAGCTGAAGCTTTCTTT. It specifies CSARDGAIRAEAFF.

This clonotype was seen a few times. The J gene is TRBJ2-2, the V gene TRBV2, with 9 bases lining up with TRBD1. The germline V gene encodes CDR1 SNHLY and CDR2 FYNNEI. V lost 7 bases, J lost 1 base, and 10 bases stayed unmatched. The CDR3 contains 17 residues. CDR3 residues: CASTRDRVGGNTGELFF. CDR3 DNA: TGTGCCAGCACCCGGGACAGGGTAGGAGGGAACACCGGGGAGCTGTTTTTT.

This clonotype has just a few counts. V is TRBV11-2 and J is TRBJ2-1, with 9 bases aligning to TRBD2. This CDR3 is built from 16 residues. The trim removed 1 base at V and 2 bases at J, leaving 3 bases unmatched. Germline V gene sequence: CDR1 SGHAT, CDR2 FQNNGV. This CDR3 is CASSLVSGGPYNEQFF. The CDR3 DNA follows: TGTGCCAGCAGCTTAGTAAGCGGGGGGCCCTACAATGAGCAGTTCTTC.

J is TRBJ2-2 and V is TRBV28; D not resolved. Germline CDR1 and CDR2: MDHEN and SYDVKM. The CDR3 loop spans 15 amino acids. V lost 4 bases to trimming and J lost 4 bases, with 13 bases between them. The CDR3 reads CASSSMVMATGELFF. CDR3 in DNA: TGTGCCAGCAGTTCGATGGTGATGGCCACCGGGGAGCTGTTTTTT.

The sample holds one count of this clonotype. The CDR3 region has the DNA TGTGCCAGCTGCGAACAGGGGATTACCTACAATGAGCAGTTCTTC. This codes for CASCEQGITYNEQFF. The rearrangement links TRBV11-2 to TRBJ2-1, with 7 nucleotides matching TRBD1. CDR1 SGHAT and CDR2 FQNNGV come from the germline V gene. The CDR3 has 15 residues. V lost 8 bases and J lost 2; bases outside the gene matches: 9.

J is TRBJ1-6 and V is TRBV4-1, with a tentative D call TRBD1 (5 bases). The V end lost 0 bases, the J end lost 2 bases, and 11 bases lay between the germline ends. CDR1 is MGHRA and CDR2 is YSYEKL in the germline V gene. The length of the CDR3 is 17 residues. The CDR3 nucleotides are TGCGCCAGCAGCCAAGATCCCCTCAGGGCCTATAATTCACCCCTCCACTTT. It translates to CASSQDPLRAYNSPLHF.

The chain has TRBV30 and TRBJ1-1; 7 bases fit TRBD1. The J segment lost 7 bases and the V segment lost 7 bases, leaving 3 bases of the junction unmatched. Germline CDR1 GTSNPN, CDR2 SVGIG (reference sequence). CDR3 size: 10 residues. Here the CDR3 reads CAFGTVEAFF. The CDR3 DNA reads TGTGCCTTTGGGACAGTTGAAGCTTTCTTT.

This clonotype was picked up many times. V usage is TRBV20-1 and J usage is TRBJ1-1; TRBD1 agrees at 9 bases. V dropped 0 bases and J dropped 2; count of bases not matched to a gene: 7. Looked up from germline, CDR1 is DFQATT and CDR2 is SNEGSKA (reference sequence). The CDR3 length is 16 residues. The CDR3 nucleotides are TGCAGTGCTAGAGATCGTAGACAGGGGGGCAACACTGAAGCTTTCTTT. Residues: CSARDRRQGGNTEAFF.

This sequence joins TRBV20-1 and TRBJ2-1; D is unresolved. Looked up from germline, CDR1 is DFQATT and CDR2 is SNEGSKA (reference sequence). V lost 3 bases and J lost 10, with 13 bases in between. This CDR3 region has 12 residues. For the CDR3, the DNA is TGCAGTGCTAGTAAGGGAAGGCCCGAGCAGTTCTTC. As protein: CSASKGRPEQFF.

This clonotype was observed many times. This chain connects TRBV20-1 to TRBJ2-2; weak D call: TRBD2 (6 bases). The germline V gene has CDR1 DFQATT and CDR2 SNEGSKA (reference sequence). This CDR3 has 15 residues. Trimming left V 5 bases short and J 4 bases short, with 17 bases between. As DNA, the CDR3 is TGCAGTGCTCGGGACTCTGAGCGTTTCACCGGGGAGCTGTTTTTT. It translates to CSARDSERFTGELFF.

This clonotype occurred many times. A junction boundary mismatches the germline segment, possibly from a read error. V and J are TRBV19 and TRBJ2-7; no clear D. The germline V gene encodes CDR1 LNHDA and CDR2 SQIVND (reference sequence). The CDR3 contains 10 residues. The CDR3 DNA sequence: TGTGCCAGCAGTATGGGGGAGCAGTACTTC. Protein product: CASSMGEQYF.

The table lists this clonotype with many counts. CDR3 in DNA: TGTGCCAGCAGAACTCAGGGAAATCAGCCCCAGCATTTT. It translates to CASRTQGNQPQHF. V gene TRBV6-6 combines with J gene TRBJ1-5, with D tentatively TRBD1 (5 bases). The CDR3 length is 13 residues. Trimming cost V 6 bases and J 4 bases, with 10 bases left between them. Looked up from germline, CDR1 is MNHNY and CDR2 is SVGAGI (reference sequence).